This paragraph reports one TCR beta chain. The source of the sample is a study of blood T cell repertoires in COVID-19. Study-level information: Researchers got acute and convalescent COVID-19 samples from the United States, Italy and Spain. Nucleic acid was either cDNA or gDNA, and it came from T cells, B-cell-depleted T cells, or PBMCs.

Sequenced by immunoSEQ multiplex PCR; TCRdb stores in-frame clones only, minus some. The profile shows nearly 250,000 clones, about 90% of them singletons. V was trimmed by 8 bases and J by 8 bases, leaving 22 bases between them. The CDR3 contains 15 residues. Per the germline V gene, CDR1 is MNHEY and CDR2 is SVGAGI. Within the 2 weeks before study entry, each person in the exposed group met a COVID-19 case. The sample comprised PBMCs or T cells enriched from blood (not recorded which). The V gene is TRBV6-5, the J gene TRBJ1-5, with D possibly matching TRBD1 (6 bases). The source is a man aged 45-65 years who had been exposed to COVID-19. The CDR3 loop reads CASHGQQEHWEPQHF. The CDR3 DNA reads TGTGCCAGCCACGGACAGCAGGAACACTGGGAGCCCCAGCATTTT.